The 21 T cell receptor beta chains reported below all come from one sample, sequenced in a study of blood T cell repertoires in COVID-19. Assay: immunoSEQ multiplex PCR; the TCRdb copy retains only in-frame clones and omits some. This sample yields around 220,000 clones, of which 85% to 90% are seen a single time; roughly 10% belongs to the top ten. Sequencing used peripheral blood. These receptor sequences come from a woman between 45 and 60 years old with COVID-19, enrolled during active disease.

The chain employs TRBV18 and TRBJ1-3; no reliable D call. Trimming pared 0 bases from V and 9 bases from J, leaving 12 bases between. Germline loops: CDR1 KGHSH, CDR2 LQKENI. The CDR3 extends over 14 amino acids. CDR3 nucleotides: TGTGCCAGCTCACCACCGGGAGAGACACGCACCATATATTTT. Its translation is CASSPPGETRTIYF. The variable domain in full, completed from reference TRBV18 and TRBJ1-3, reads NAGVMQNPRHLVRRRGQEARLRCSPMKGHSHVYWYRQLPEEGLKFMVYLQKENIIDESGMPKERFSAEFPKEGPSILRIQQVVRGDSAAYFCASSPPGETRTIYFGEGSWLTVV.

This chain uses TRBV28 with TRBJ1-5; D unclear. The CDR3 consists of 15 residues. Germline CDR1 reads MDHEN; CDR2 reads SYDVKM. Trimming stripped 4 bases from V and 1 base from J, with 11 bases between. CDR3 sequence: CASSSAGPSNQPQHF. The CDR3 nucleotides are TGTGCCAGCAGTTCAGCGGGTCCAAGCAATCAGCCCCAGCATTTT.

The chain couples TRBV11-2 to TRBJ1-2; D is perhaps TRBD1 (6 bases). The V and J ends lost 4 bases and 6 bases respectively, with 9 bases between them. The CDR3 has 12 amino acids. In germline, CDR1 is SGHAT, CDR2 FQNNGV. As DNA, the CDR3 is TGTGCCAGCAGCTCCCCAGGGGATGGCTACACCTTC. Translation: CASSSPGDGYTF.

V and J are TRBV6-5 and TRBJ2-7, with TRBD1 as a possible D gene (6 bases). CDR1 is MNHEY, CDR2 SVGAGI, per germline. Trimming took off 6 bases at V and 1 base at J, with 13 bases between the two ends. The CDR3 runs to 14 residues. The CDR3 region is CASRKTGSSYEQYF. The CDR3 DNA reads as TGTGCCAGCAGAAAGACAGGTTCTTCCTACGAGCAGTACTTC.

The chain is built from TRBV5-6 and TRBJ2-7, with TRBD2 as a possible D gene (6 bases). The CDR3 loop spans 15 amino acids. Germline V gene lookup returns CDR1 SGHDT and CDR2 YYEEEE. V was pared by 3 bases and J by 9 bases, with 22 bases between. As DNA, the CDR3 is TGTGCCAGCAGCTACCTACTAGCCCCGAGGGGAGGGCAGTACGTC. Its protein product is CASSYLLAPRGGQYV.

This chain uses TRBV15 with TRBJ1-1, with no clear D. CDR1 is LNHNV, CDR2 YYDKDF, per germline (reference sequence). This CDR3 is 15 amino acids long. V was trimmed by 5 bases and J by 5 bases, leaving 18 bases between them. CDR3 sequence (DNA): TGTGCCACCAGCTTGCGGCCACCCCCGGGAACTGAAGCTTTCTTT. Translation gives CATSLRPPPGTEAFF.

This sequence joins TRBV6-2 or TRBV6-3 and TRBJ1-2, with D possibly TRBD1 on 6 matching bases. There are 14 residues in the CDR3. Germline-derived CDR1 and CDR2 are MNHEY and SVGEGT. The germline V and J ends were trimmed by 2 bases and 4 bases, with 11 bases remaining between them. The CDR3 bases are TGTGCCAGCAGTTACGGGGGGGCGGCCTATGGCTACACCTTC. Translating it yields CASSYGGAAYGYTF.

J is TRBJ2-3 and V is TRBV6-2 or TRBV6-3, with no clear D. The CDR3 is 15 amino acids. The germline gives CDR1 MNHEY, CDR2 SVGEGT. V shed 2 bases and J shed 4 bases, with 13 bases lying between them. The CDR3 is CASSYGVPASDTQYF. CDR3 sequence (DNA): TGTGCCAGCAGTTACGGAGTCCCCGCCTCAGATACGCAGTATTTT.

This chain connects TRBV5-1 to TRBJ2-5, with D perhaps matching TRBD1 (5 bases). With 3 bases removed from V and 5 bases from J, the gap between germline ends came to 17 bases. This CDR3 is 15 amino acids long. Looked up from germline, CDR1 is SGHRS and CDR2 is YFSETQ. CDR3 sequence (DNA): TGCGCCAGCAGCTCCCCGACAGTTCCAATCGAGACCCAGTACTTC. Its protein is CASSSPTVPIETQYF.

The chain links TRBV7-8 to TRBJ2-1; a possible D gene is TRBD1 (7 bases). The ends were cut back, 4 bases at V and 9 bases at J, with 13 bases in the middle. The length of the CDR3 is 13 residues. CDR1 and CDR2 (germline): SGHVS, FQNEAQ. CDR3 protein: CASSSIQGGEQFF. CDR3 bases: TGTGCCAGCAGCTCGATTCAGGGGGGTGAGCAGTTCTTC.

The chain is built from TRBV2 and TRBJ2-3; 7 bases fit TRBD2. This CDR3 is built from 16 residues. Losses at the gene ends were 3 bases for V and 0 bases for J; bases not matched to a gene: 6. The germline V gene encodes CDR1 SNHLY and CDR2 FYNNEI. Written as DNA, the CDR3 is TGTGCCAGCAGTGATGGTGGGGGGGTAAGCACAGATACGCAGTATTTT. Its translation: CASSDGGGVSTDTQYF.

This rearrangement joins TRBV11-1 to TRBJ2-7; TRBD2 is a possible D gene (5 bases). V shed 2 bases and J shed 6 bases, with 11 bases lying between them. The CDR3 covers 13 residues. Germline loops: CDR1 SGHAT, CDR2 FQDESV (reference sequence). For the CDR3, the DNA is TGTGCCAGCAGCTTAACTAGGCGAGGCGAGCAGTACTTC. As protein: CASSLTRRGEQYF. The full variable domain, with the rest looked up from reference TRBV11-1 and TRBJ2-7, is EAEVAQSPRYKITEKSQAVAFWCDPISGHATLYWYRQILGQGPELLVQFQDESVVDDSQLPKDRFSAERLKGVDSTLKIQPAELGDSAMYLCASSLTRRGEQYFGPGTRLTVT.

V is TRBV19 and J is TRBJ1-1; a possible D gene is TRBD1 (5 bases). The CDR3 has 14 residues. Trimming removed 1 base at V and 5 bases at J, with 11 bases between. CDR1 LNHDA and CDR2 SQIVND come from the germline V gene (reference sequence). The CDR3 loop reads CASSIGRGWTEAFF. CDR3 sequence (DNA): TGTGCCAGTAGTATAGGAAGGGGATGGACTGAAGCTTTCTTT.

This clone was seen a handful of times. This chain uses TRBV4-2 with TRBJ2-7; D might be TRBD2 (5 bases). Germline CDR1 and CDR2: LGHNA and YNFKEQ. Trimming removed 0 bases at V and 2 bases at J, with 17 bases between. The CDR3 covers 17 residues. The CDR3 spells CASSQEPNGGLTYEQYF. CDR3 in DNA: TGTGCCAGCAGCCAAGAACCTAATGGAGGTTTAACCTACGAGCAGTACTTC.

The sample holds one count of this clone. The chain recombines TRBV30 with TRBJ2-7; tentative D call: TRBD1 (6 bases). CDR3 length: 12 amino acids. Germline-derived CDR1 and CDR2 are GTSNPN and SVGIG (reference sequence). V was trimmed by 1 base and J by 4 bases, leaving 8 bases between them. The CDR3 DNA reads as TGTGCCTGGAGTGGGACAGCGTACGAGCAGTACTTC. Protein: CAWSGTAYEQYF.

The chain uses TRBV14 and TRBJ1-2; 9 bases are a match to TRBD1. The CDR3 spans 16 residues. The germline V gene has CDR1 SGHDN and CDR2 FVKESK. V was pared by 1 base and J by 5 bases, with 8 bases of the junction left unmatched. For the CDR3, the DNA is TGTGCCAGCAGCCAAGTTACAGGGGGCAGTTTGTATGGCTACACCTTC. Translating it yields CASSQVTGGSLYGYTF.

This clone was picked up one time. The rearrangement joins TRBV28 to TRBJ2-7, with a weak D call TRBD2 (6 bases). This CDR3 spans 14 amino acids. CDR1 is MDHEN and CDR2 is SYDVKM in the germline V gene. V lost 7 bases and J lost 5, with 18 bases in between. The CDR3: CASTRTITRDEQYF. Here the CDR3 DNA reads TGTGCCAGCACCAGGACTATCACAAGGGACGAGCAGTACTTC.

The chain has TRBV19 and TRBJ1-2; TRBD1 aligns across 7 bases. With V trimmed by 7 bases and J by 2 bases, 10 bases remained unmatched. This CDR3 spans 15 amino acids. Germline loops: CDR1 LNHDA, CDR2 SQIVND (reference sequence). The DNA for the CDR3 is TGTGCCAGTACTCCAACCGGGACAGCAAACTATGGCTACACCTTC. Translation: CASTPTGTANYGYTF.

This clone has a single count. The chain joins TRBV2 to TRBJ1-2; 12 bases are a match to TRBD1. Germline V gives CDR1 SNHLY, CDR2 FYNNEI. Trimming at V came to 7 bases and at J to 4 bases, leaving 7 bases not matched to a gene. The CDR3 spans 15 residues. This CDR3 reads CASTTGTGGSYGYTF. The DNA of the CDR3 is TGTGCCAGCACCACCGGGACAGGGGGCAGCTATGGCTACACCTTC.

The chain joins TRBV6-5 to TRBJ2-7; 7 bases fit TRBD1. Germline assignment: CDR1 MNHEY and CDR2 SVGAGI. CDR3 size: 13 residues. Trimming took 5 bases from V and 6 from J; bases not matched to a gene: 7. The CDR3 here is CASSRQGDSEQYV. For the CDR3, the DNA is TGTGCCAGCAGTAGACAGGGTGATAGCGAGCAGTACGTC.

There are a few counts of this clone. V gene TRBV10-1 combines with J gene TRBJ2-7; D is perhaps TRBD2 (6 bases). Germline V lookup: CDR1 WNHNN, CDR2 SYGVQD (reference sequence). The CDR3 loop spans 13 amino acids. Trimming stripped 6 bases from V and 9 bases from J, with 18 bases between. The CDR3 sequence: CASSDQVGGSQYV. The CDR3 DNA reads TGCGCCAGCAGCGACCAGGTCGGGGGTTCGCAGTACGTC.